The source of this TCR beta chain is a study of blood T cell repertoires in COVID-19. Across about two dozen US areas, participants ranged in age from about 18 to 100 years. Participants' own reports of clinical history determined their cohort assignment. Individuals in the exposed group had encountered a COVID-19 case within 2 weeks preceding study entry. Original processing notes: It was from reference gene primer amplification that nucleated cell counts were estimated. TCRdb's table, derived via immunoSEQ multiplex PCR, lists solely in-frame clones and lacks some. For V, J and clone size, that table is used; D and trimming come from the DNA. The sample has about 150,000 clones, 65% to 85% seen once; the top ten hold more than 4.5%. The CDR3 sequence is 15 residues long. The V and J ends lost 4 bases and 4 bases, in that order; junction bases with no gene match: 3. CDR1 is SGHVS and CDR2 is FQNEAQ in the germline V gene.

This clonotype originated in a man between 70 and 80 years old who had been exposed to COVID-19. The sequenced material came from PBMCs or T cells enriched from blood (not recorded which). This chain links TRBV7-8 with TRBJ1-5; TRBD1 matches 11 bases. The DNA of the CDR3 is TGTGCCAGCAGCTGGGACAGGGGGGATAATCAGCCCCAGCATTTT. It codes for CASSWDRGDNQPQHF. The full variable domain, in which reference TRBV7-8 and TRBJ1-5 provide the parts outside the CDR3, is GAGVSQSPRYKVAKRGQDVALRCDPISGHVSLFWYQQALGQGPEFLTYFQNEAQLDKSGLPSDRFFAERPEGSVSTLKIQRTQQEDSAVYLCASSWDRGDNQPQHFGDGTRLSIL.